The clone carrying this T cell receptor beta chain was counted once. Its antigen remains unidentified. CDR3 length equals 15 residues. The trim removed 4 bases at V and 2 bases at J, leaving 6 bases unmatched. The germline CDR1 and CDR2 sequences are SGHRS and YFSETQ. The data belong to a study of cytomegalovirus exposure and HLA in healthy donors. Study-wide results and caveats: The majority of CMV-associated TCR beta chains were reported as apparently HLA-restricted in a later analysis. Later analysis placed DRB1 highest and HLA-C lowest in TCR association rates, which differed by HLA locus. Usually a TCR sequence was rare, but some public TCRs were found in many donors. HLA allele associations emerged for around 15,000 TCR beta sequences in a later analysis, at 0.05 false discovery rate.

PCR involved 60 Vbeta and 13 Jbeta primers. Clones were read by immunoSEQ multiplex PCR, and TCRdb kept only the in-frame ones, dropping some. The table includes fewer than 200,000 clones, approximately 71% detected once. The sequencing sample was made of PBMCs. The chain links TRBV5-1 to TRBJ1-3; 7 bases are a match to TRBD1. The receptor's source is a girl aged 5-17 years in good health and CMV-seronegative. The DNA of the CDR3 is TGCGCCAGCAGCGTCCAGGGGGTGCCTGGAAACACCATATATTTT. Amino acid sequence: CASSVQGVPGNTIYF.